Shown below are 17 T cell receptor beta chains from a single sample sequenced in a study of blood T cell repertoires in COVID-19 (dated by TCRdb to between 2020 and 2021). Library creation used the immunoSEQ multiplex PCR assay. TCRdb holds this immuneACCESS table with in-frame rearrangements only. Some clones are missing; in checked studies, unresolved V genes explain under half, and the rest has no known cause. Here the sample has 300,000 to 400,000 clones; 90% occur a single time. About 4.2% of the sample is taken by the ten largest. Sequencing was performed on PBMCs or T cells enriched from blood (not recorded which). The receptor set was obtained from a young woman who had been exposed to COVID-19.

The CDR3 protein is CSVEALSGSTEAFF. For the CDR3, the DNA is TGCAGCGTTGAAGCCCTGTCGGGGAGTACTGAAGCTTTCTTT. J is TRBJ1-1 and V is TRBV29-1; D uncertain. This CDR3 is 14 amino acids long. CDR1 is SQVTM, CDR2 ANQGSEA, per germline. V was clipped by 1 base and J by 5 bases, with 14 bases between them.

This clone occurred a few times. The chain joins TRBV11-2 to TRBJ2-7; D might be TRBD2 (6 bases). The germline V gene has CDR1 SGHAT and CDR2 FQNNGV. The length of the CDR3 is 14 residues. With 4 bases removed from V and 5 bases from J, the gap between germline ends came to 15 bases. CDR3 bases: TGTGCCAGCAGCTCCGAGACTAGGCGCGACGAGCAGTACTTC. It translates to CASSSETRRDEQYF.

V is TRBV27 and J is TRBJ1-5; 7 positions agree with TRBD1. CDR3 size: 13 residues. Germline CDR1 and CDR2: MNHEY and SMNVEV (reference sequence). Trimming took 5 bases from V and 6 from J; bases not matched to a gene: 4. CDR3 region: CASSQDRVQPQHF. Written as DNA, the CDR3 is TGTGCCAGCAGTCAAGACAGGGTTCAGCCCCAGCATTTT.

The J gene is TRBJ1-2, the V gene TRBV7-9; maybe TRBD1 (5 bases). Trimming stripped 2 bases from V and 1 base from J, with 11 bases between. The CDR3 has 15 residues. Germline CDR1 SEHNR, CDR2 FQNEAQ (reference sequence). In nucleotides, the CDR3 is TGTGCCAGCAGCTTATGGGATAGGGGTAACTATGGCTACACCTTC. Protein product: CASSLWDRGNYGYTF. The full variable domain, completed using reference TRBV7-9 and TRBJ1-2, is DTGVSQNPRHKITKRGQNVTFRCDPISEHNRLYWYRQTLGQGPEFLTYFQNEAQLEKSRLLSDRFSAERPKGSFSTLEIQRTEQGDSAMYLCASSLWDRGNYGYTFGSGTRLTVV.

The chain recombines TRBV5-1 with TRBJ1-1; 7 bases are a match to TRBD1. CDR1 and CDR2 (germline): SGHRS, YFSETQ. V shed 5 bases, J shed 3 bases, and the junction held 4 bases outside the gene matches. This CDR3 spans 13 amino acids. CDR3 amino acids: CASSHQGDTEAFF. The CDR3 DNA follows: TGCGCCAGCAGTCATCAGGGGGACACTGAAGCTTTCTTT.

In regard to this clone: At one end, the junction sequence differs from germline, possibly due to a read error. The chain couples TRBV27 to TRBJ2-3; TRBD2 aligns across 11 bases. The CDR3 is made up of 16 amino acids. CDR1 and CDR2 from the germline V gene are MNHEY and SMNVEV (reference sequence). The CDR3 loop is CASSLLAGGSTGTQYF. In DNA, the CDR3 is TGTGCCAGCAGTTTATTAGCGGGGGGGTCCACAGGTACGCAGTATTTT.

The chain carries TRBV6-6 and TRBJ2-3; 8 bases line up with TRBD2. The CDR3 runs to 16 residues. Germline CDR1 MNHNY, CDR2 SVGAGI (reference sequence). With V trimmed by 2 bases and J by 1 base, 5 bases remained unmatched. In DNA, the CDR3 is TGTGCCAGCAGTTACCGAGCTAGCGGGCGCACAGATACGCAGTATTTT. It codes for CASSYRASGRTDTQYF.

The J gene is TRBJ2-7, the V gene TRBV11-1; TRBD2 is a possible D gene (6 bases). This CDR3 is 14 amino acids long. V was pared by 0 bases and J by 2 bases, with 8 bases between. Germline-derived CDR1 and CDR2 are SGHAT and FQDESV (reference sequence). The CDR3 DNA reads TGTGCCAGCAGCTTAGCGGGGGGACCCTACGAGCAGTACTTC. Translating it yields CASSLAGGPYEQYF.

The chain couples TRBV7-9 to TRBJ1-2, with TRBD1 as a possible D gene (5 bases). The germline V gene has CDR1 SEHNR and CDR2 FQNEAQ (reference sequence). Trimming shortened V by 1 base and J by 0 bases, and 12 bases separated the two germline ends. The CDR3 runs 16 residues. CDR3 sequence (DNA): TGTGCCAGCAGCTTAGTAGTCAGGGCGTCTAACTATGGCTACACCTTC. This codes for CASSLVVRASNYGYTF.

The chain recombines TRBV11-2 with TRBJ1-6; D unresolved. Germline assignment: CDR1 SGHAT and CDR2 FQNNGV. This CDR3 contains 15 residues. Trimming pared 7 bases from V and 6 bases from J, leaving 16 bases between. As DNA, the CDR3 is TGTGCCAGCACCCTACACGGCACGGGTAATTCACCCCTCCACTTT. Amino acid sequence: CASTLHGTGNSPLHF.

V gene TRBV5-1 combines with J gene TRBJ2-7, with 7 positions matching TRBD2. V lost 4 bases to trimming and J lost 4 bases; unmatched junction nucleotides: 8. The CDR3 consists of 14 residues. Germline V gene lookup returns CDR1 SGHRS and CDR2 YFSETQ. This chain's CDR3 is CASSAGLGNYEQYF. The CDR3 nucleotides are TGCGCCAGCAGCGCCGGACTAGGTAATTACGAGCAGTACTTC.

This clone was counted only a few times. CDR3 DNA: TGCGCCAGCATATTCGGGAGGACTATAAACTCCTACGAGCAGTACTTC. It codes for CASIFGRTINSYEQYF. This sequence joins TRBV23-1 and TRBJ2-7; TRBD2 matches 7 bases. TRBV23-1 is noted as an ORF with a role that remains uncertain. CDR3 size: 16 residues. With V trimmed by 7 bases and J by 0 bases, 12 bases remained unmatched.

This chain joins TRBV4-1 and TRBJ2-1, with TRBD1 identical over 8 bases. This CDR3 has 19 amino acids. The trim removed 0 bases at V and 1 base at J, leaving 11 bases unmatched. CDR1 and CDR2 from the germline V gene are MGHRA and YSYEKL. CDR3 sequence (DNA): TGCGCCAGCAGCCAAGATGCAGGGGGCGTATTAGTGTCCTACAATGAGCAGTTCTTC. Its translation: CASSQDAGGVLVSYNEQFF.

This sequence joins TRBV5-1 and TRBJ2-2, with TRBD1 matching 7 bases. J gave up 0 bases and V 5 bases, and 7 bases lay outside the gene matches. Germline CDR1 and CDR2: SGHRS and YFSETQ. The CDR3 sequence is 16 residues long. This chain's CDR3 is CASSRSDRSNTGELFF. The CDR3 DNA follows: TGCGCCAGCAGTCGGTCGGACAGGTCGAACACCGGGGAGCTGTTTTTT. The full variable domain, with the rest looked up from reference TRBV5-1 and TRBJ2-2, is KAGVTQTPRYLIKTRGQQVTLSCSPISGHRSVSWYQQTPGQGLQFLFEYFSETQRNKGNFPGRFSGRQFSNSRSEMNVSTLELGDSALYLCASSRSDRSNTGELFFGEGSRLTVL.

The J gene is TRBJ1-3, the V gene TRBV5-8; no firm D call. The V gene lost 4 bases and the J gene lost 2 bases, with 22 bases spanning the gap. Germline loops: CDR1 SGHTS, CDR2 YDEGEE. The CDR3 totals 18 residues. The CDR3 reads CASSPTEFGSWAGNTIYF. DNA of the CDR3: TGTGCCAGCAGCCCGACTGAGTTTGGGAGCTGGGCTGGAAACACCATATATTTT.

The chain carries TRBV4-1 and TRBJ1-5, with TRBD1 identical over 7 bases. Germline-derived CDR1 and CDR2 are MGHRA and YSYEKL. The CDR3 is made up of 15 amino acids. With 1 base clipped from V and 4 bases from J, the junction kept 4 bases outside the gene matches. The CDR3 nucleotides are TGCGCCAGCAGCCAAGCGGGACAGTTAAATCAGCCCCAGCATTTT. This encodes CASSQAGQLNQPQHF.

Turning to this clone: One end of the junction is discordant with germline, which a read error may explain. J is TRBJ1-3 and V is TRBV7-9; D ambiguous. CDR3 length: 13 amino acids. Germline values: CDR1 SEHNR, CDR2 FQNEAQ (reference sequence). The CDR3 DNA sequence: TGTGCCAGCAGCTTAGTTCGCGGATGGAGTTTTGATTTT. Residues: CASSLVRGWSFDF.